The present TCR beta chain was sequenced within a study of patients and donors after allogeneic stem cell transplantation. Germline CDR1 SGHTA, CDR2 FQGNSA. This CDR3 is 15 amino acids long. Trimming took 1 base from V and 3 from J, leaving 13 bases between them. The sample holds a few counts of this clonotype. From the RT-PCR reads, TCRdb called clonotypes with MiXCR, one entry per CDR3 protein. Of approximately 250,000 distinct CDR3 sequences in the sample, around 14% were seen once. This clonotype was obtained from a human donor who was either an allogeneic HSCT recipient or a stem cell or donor lymphocyte infusion donor (not recorded which). It is not recorded whose cells these are; they may come from a transplant donor. The sequencing sample was made of blood, either unsorted or a sorted T cell fraction (not recorded which). The chain links TRBV7-2 to TRBJ2-7, with a possible D match to TRBD2 (5 bases). The CDR3 spells CASSLGGLRGYEQYF. The CDR3 nucleotides are TGTGCCAGCAGCTTAGGCGGTTTACGGGGCTACGAGCAGTACTTC.